The 17 T cell receptor beta chains reported below all come from one sample, sequenced in a study of blood T cell repertoires in COVID-19. Measured with immunoSEQ multiplex PCR; TCRdb has only the in-frame clones, and not every one. The sample lists around 270,000 clones; around 85% were seen once. The sequencing input was PBMCs or T cells enriched from blood (not recorded which). The receptors come from a woman aged 30 to 39 who had recovered from COVID-19.

The chain recombines TRBV6-1 with TRBJ2-7; 8 bases map to TRBD2. After removal of 1 base from V and 3 bases from J, the junction contained 8 bases not matched to a gene. Germline V gene sequence: CDR1 MNHNS, CDR2 SASEGT. This CDR3 spans 16 amino acids. The CDR3 DNA reads as TGTGCCAGCAGTGAAGAGCGGGCGGGAGGCGGCTACGAGCAGTACTTC. Protein sequence: CASSEERAGGGYEQYF.

V gene TRBV28 combines with J gene TRBJ2-3, with 12 bases identical to TRBD2. The length of the CDR3 is 17 residues. V was pared by 6 bases and J by 0 bases, with 7 bases of the junction left unmatched. Germline assignment: CDR1 MDHEN and CDR2 SYDVKM. This CDR3 is CASRTPGTSGSTDTQYF. DNA of the CDR3: TGTGCCAGCAGAACTCCCGGGACTAGCGGGAGCACAGATACGCAGTATTTT. Full variable domain (rest looked up from reference TRBV28 and TRBJ2-3): DVKVTQSSRYLVKRTGEKVFLECVQDMDHENMFWYRQDPGLGLRLIYFSYDVKMKEKGDIPEGYSVSREKKERFSLILESASTNQTSMYLCASRTPGTSGSTDTQYFGPGTRLTVL.

This rearrangement joins TRBV3-1 (or the pseudogene TRBV3-2) to TRBJ2-7; D may be TRBD2 (6 bases). This CDR3 spans 15 amino acids. From germline, CDR1 is LGHDT and CDR2 YNNKEL (reference sequence). The ends were cut back, 0 bases at V and 1 base at J, with 10 bases in the middle. The CDR3 DNA reads as TGTGCCAGCAGCCAAGAGCGGGGATCGTCCTACGAGCAGTACTTC. The encoded protein is CASSQERGSSYEQYF.

J is TRBJ2-2 and V is TRBV3-1 (or the pseudogene TRBV3-2); tentatively, D is TRBD2 (5 bases). Between the trimmed V and J ends, which lost 1 base and 6 bases, there was a span of 9 bases. This CDR3 spans 14 amino acids. Germline assignment: CDR1 LGHDT and CDR2 YNNKEL (reference sequence). For the CDR3, the DNA is TGTGCCAGCAGCCAAGGAGGGTGGGCCGGGGAGCTGTTTTTT. As protein: CASSQGGWAGELFF.

The V gene is TRBV2, the J gene TRBJ1-2; 10 bases are shared with TRBD1. The CDR3 runs to 14 residues. V lost 6 bases and J lost 3; bases outside the gene matches: 4. Looked up from germline, CDR1 is SNHLY and CDR2 is FYNNEI. This CDR3 is CASRSGTGDYGYTF. As DNA, the CDR3 is TGTGCCAGCAGATCCGGGACAGGGGACTATGGCTACACCTTC.

This chain joins TRBV19 and TRBJ1-2; 9 positions match TRBD1. This CDR3 is built from 15 residues. Germline CDR1 is LNHDA and CDR2 is SQIVND (reference sequence). Trimming took 5 bases from V and 2 from J; bases not matched to a gene: 6. CDR3 in amino acids: CASSDAGTGNYGYTF. CDR3 nucleotide sequence: TGTGCCAGTAGTGACGCCGGGACAGGGAACTATGGCTACACCTTC.

In its sample, this clone was seen a few times. V gene TRBV3-1 (or the pseudogene TRBV3-2) combines with J gene TRBJ1-1; D gene ambiguous. There are 14 residues in the CDR3. Germline V gives CDR1 LGHDT, CDR2 YNNKEL (reference sequence). V was clipped by 6 bases and J by 2 bases, with 13 bases between them. CDR3 amino acids: CASRPVPGNTEAFF. The CDR3 DNA is TGTGCCAGCAGACCGGTACCGGGAAACACTGAAGCTTTCTTT.

This chain uses TRBV15 with TRBJ1-1; D unclear. This CDR3 spans 15 amino acids. With 0 bases removed from V and 2 bases from J, the gap between germline ends came to 10 bases. CDR1 LNHNV and CDR2 YYDKDF come from the germline V gene (reference sequence). The CDR3 spells CATSRDREFNTEAFF. In DNA form, the CDR3 reads TGTGCCACCAGCAGAGATCGAGAATTTAACACTGAAGCTTTCTTT.

CDR3 nucleotide sequence: TGTGCCAGCAGTTACTCCCGGACAGGGGGTATCGGCTACACCTTC. Protein: CASSYSRTGGIGYTF. The V and J genes are TRBV6-5 and TRBJ1-2; 10 bases fit TRBD1. Trimming removed 0 bases from V and 8 bases from J; junction bases left unmatched: 6. The germline gives CDR1 MNHEY, CDR2 SVGAGI. CDR3 length: 15 residues.

For the CDR3, the DNA is TGTGCCAGCGTGGAACTAGCGGGAGTTCTCGAGTACTTC. Its protein is CASVELAGVLEYF. The rearrangement links TRBV2 to TRBJ2-4; 11 bases are a match to TRBD2. V dropped 8 bases and J dropped 14; count of bases not matched to a gene: 11. The CDR3 has 13 amino acids. Germline V gene lookup returns CDR1 SNHLY and CDR2 FYNNEI.

V is TRBV28 and J is TRBJ1-5; TRBD1 aligns across 7 bases. Germline loops: CDR1 MDHEN, CDR2 SYDVKM. Trimming at V came to 5 bases and at J to 3 bases, leaving 13 bases not matched to a gene. The CDR3 covers 17 residues. CDR3 bases: TGTGCCAGCAGTCCTCAACCCGGACAGGTTTCCAATCAGCCCCAGCATTTT. The encoded protein is CASSPQPGQVSNQPQHF. Variable domain in full (rest from reference TRBV28 and TRBJ1-5): DVKVTQSSRYLVKRTGEKVFLECVQDMDHENMFWYRQDPGLGLRLIYFSYDVKMKEKGDIPEGYSVSREKKERFSLILESASTNQTSMYLCASSPQPGQVSNQPQHFGDGTRLSIL.

This chain uses TRBV30 with TRBJ1-2, with a possible D match to TRBD1 (5 bases). Trimming cost V 7 bases and J 4 bases, with 10 bases left between them. The CDR3 contains 11 residues. Germline V gene sequence: CDR1 GTSNPN, CDR2 SVGIG (reference sequence). CDR3 sequence (DNA): TGTGCCTTACAGGAACTCTATGGCTACACCTTC. Translating it yields CALQELYGYTF.

The V call is TRBV29-1, the J call TRBJ1-5, with D possibly matching TRBD1 (5 bases). The CDR3 has 16 amino acids. From germline, CDR1 is SQVTM and CDR2 ANQGSEA. V lost 4 bases to trimming and J lost 1 base, with 17 bases between them. The CDR3 sequence is CSVVFPGSISNQPQHF. CDR3 coding DNA: TGCAGCGTTGTCTTCCCAGGGTCCATAAGCAATCAGCCCCAGCATTTT.

Here the CDR3 reads CASSLGGVSGANVLTF. The CDR3 DNA is TGTGCCAGCAGCTTGGGCGGAGTCTCTGGGGCCAACGTCCTGACTTTC. The chain links TRBV5-6 to TRBJ2-6; no reliable D call. Deletions cut 0 bases from V and 0 bases from J, with 7 bases between. Germline CDR1 reads SGHDT; CDR2 reads YYEEEE. This CDR3 is 16 amino acids long.

The J gene is TRBJ1-2, the V gene TRBV28, with TRBD1 as a possible D gene (5 bases). V lost 2 bases to trimming and J lost 5 bases, with 12 bases between them. The CDR3 runs 14 residues. Germline V gene lookup returns CDR1 MDHEN and CDR2 SYDVKM. CDR3 region: CASSLLRQSYGYTF. For the CDR3, the DNA is TGTGCCAGCAGTTTACTTAGACAGAGTTATGGCTACACCTTC.

The chain links TRBV29-1 to TRBJ1-2; perhaps TRBD1 as D (6 bases). This CDR3 has 11 amino acids. V was cut by 7 bases and J by 7 bases, with 13 bases left in between. Germline V gene sequence: CDR1 SQVTM, CDR2 ANQGSEA. CDR3 DNA sequence: TGCAGCGCCCAGGGGACACTTGGCTACACCTTC. This gives the protein CSAQGTLGYTF.

The genes are TRBV2 and TRBJ2-7; 9 positions agree with TRBD1. Germline values: CDR1 SNHLY, CDR2 FYNNEI. The CDR3 contains 15 residues. V trimming: 8 bases; J trimming: 2 bases; junction bases outside the gene matches: 10. The CDR3 here is CASGLEGQGPYEQYF. Here the CDR3 DNA reads TGTGCCAGCGGCCTAGAGGGACAGGGTCCCTACGAGCAGTACTTC.